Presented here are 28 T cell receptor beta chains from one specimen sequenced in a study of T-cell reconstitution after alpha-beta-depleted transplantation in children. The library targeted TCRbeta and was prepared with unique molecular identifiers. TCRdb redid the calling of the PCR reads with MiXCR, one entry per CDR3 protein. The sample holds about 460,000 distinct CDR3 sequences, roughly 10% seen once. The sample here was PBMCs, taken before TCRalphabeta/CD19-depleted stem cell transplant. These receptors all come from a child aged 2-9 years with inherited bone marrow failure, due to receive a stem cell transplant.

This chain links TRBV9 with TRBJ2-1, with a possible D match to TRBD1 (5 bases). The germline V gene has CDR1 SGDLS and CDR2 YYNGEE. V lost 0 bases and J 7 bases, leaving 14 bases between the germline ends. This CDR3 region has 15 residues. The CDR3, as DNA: TGTGCCAGCAGCGTAGGGACCCCAGGGAAAAATGAGCAGTTCTTC. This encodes CASSVGTPGKNEQFF.

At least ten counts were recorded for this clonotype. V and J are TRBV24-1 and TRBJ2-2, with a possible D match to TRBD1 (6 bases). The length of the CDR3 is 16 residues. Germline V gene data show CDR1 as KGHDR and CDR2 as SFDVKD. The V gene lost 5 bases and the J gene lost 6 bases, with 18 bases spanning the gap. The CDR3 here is CATSAANRVDPGELFF. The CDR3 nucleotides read TGTGCCACCAGTGCCGCGAACAGGGTTGATCCCGGGGAGCTGTTTTTT.

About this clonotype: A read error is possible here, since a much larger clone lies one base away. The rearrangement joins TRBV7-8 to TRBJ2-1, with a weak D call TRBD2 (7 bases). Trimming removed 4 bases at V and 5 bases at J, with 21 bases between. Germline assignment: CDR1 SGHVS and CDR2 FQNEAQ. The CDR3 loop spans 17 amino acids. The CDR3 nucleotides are TGTGCCAGCAGCTATAAAGTGGGACGGGGGGCCCACAATGAGCAGTTCTTC. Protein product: CASSYKVGRGAHNEQFF.

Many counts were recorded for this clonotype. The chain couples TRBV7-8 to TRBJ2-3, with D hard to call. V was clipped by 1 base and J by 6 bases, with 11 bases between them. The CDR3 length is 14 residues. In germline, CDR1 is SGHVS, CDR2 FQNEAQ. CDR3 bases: TGTGCCAGCAGCTTAGACCCGAATCCGGATACGCAGTATTTT. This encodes CASSLDPNPDTQYF.

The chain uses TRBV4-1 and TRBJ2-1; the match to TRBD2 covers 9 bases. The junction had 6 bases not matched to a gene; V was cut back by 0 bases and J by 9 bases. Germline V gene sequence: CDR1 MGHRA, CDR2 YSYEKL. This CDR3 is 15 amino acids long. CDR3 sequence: CASSQEGAGGSEQFF. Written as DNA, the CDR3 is TGCGCCAGCAGCCAAGAGGGAGCGGGAGGTAGTGAGCAGTTCTTC.

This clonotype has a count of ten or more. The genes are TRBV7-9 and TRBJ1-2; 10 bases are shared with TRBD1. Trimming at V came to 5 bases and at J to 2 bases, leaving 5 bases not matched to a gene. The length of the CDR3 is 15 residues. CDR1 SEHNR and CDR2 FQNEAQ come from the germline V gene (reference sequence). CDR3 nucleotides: TGTGCCAGCAGCGGTGCGGACAGGGGGAACTATGGCTACACCTTC. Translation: CASSGADRGNYGYTF.

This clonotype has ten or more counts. CDR3 sequence reads: CSVLKGGTGELFF. Here the CDR3 DNA reads TGCAGCGTTTTGAAGGGTGGGACCGGGGAGCTGTTTTTT. This chain uses TRBV29-1 with TRBJ2-2, with D uncertain. CDR3 size: 13 residues. Germline V gives CDR1 SQVTM, CDR2 ANQGSEA. V was trimmed by 5 bases and J by 5 bases, leaving 12 bases between them.

CDR3 region: CASSQGLTIPSYEQYF. CDR3 coding DNA: TGTGCCAGCAGCCAAGGGCTTACCATCCCCTCCTACGAGCAGTACTTC. The chain carries TRBV14 and TRBJ2-7; D unresolved. Germline V CDR1 and CDR2: SGHDN, FVKESK. V was cut by 1 base and J by 0 bases, with 13 bases left in between. The CDR3 extends over 16 amino acids.

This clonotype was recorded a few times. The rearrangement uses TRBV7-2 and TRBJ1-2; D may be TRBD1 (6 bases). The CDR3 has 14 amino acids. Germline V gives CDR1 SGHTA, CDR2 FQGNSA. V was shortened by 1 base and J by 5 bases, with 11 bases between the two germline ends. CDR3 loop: CASSLVWTDYGYTF. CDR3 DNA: TGTGCCAGCAGCTTAGTTTGGACAGATTATGGCTACACCTTC.

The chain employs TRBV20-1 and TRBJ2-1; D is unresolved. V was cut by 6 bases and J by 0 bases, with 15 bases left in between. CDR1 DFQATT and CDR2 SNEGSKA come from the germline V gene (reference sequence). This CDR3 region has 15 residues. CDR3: CSAVTPRSSYNEQFF. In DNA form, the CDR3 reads TGCAGTGCGGTGACACCCCGTAGCTCCTACAATGAGCAGTTCTTC.

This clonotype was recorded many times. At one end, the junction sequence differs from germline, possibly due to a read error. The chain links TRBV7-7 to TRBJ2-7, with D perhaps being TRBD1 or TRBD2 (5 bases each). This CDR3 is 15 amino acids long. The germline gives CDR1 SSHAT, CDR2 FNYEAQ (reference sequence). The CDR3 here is CASSPGPMSSYEQYF. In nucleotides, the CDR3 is TGTGCTAGCAGCCCGGGACCGATGAGCTCCTACGAGCAGTACTTC.

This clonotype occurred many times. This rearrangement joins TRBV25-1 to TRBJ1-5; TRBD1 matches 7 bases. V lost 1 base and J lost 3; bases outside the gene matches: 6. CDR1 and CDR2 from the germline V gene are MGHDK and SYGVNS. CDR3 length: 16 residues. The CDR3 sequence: CASSEWEGANNQPQHF. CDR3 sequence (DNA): TGTGCCAGCAGTGAATGGGAGGGGGCGAACAATCAGCCCCAGCATTTT.

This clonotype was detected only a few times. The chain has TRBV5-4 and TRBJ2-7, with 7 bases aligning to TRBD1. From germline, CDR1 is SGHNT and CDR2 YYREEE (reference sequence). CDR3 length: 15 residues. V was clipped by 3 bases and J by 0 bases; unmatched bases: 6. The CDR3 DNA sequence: TGTGCCAGCAGCTATCCGGGACAGCCCTCCTACGAGCAGTACTTC. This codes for CASSYPGQPSYEQYF.

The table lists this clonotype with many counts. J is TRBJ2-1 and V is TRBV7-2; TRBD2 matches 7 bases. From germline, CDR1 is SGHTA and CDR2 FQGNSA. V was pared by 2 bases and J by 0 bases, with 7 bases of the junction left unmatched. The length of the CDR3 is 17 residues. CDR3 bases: TGTGCCAGCAGCTTAATGGTCGGGAGGAGCTCCTACAATGAGCAGTTCTTC. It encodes CASSLMVGRSSYNEQFF.

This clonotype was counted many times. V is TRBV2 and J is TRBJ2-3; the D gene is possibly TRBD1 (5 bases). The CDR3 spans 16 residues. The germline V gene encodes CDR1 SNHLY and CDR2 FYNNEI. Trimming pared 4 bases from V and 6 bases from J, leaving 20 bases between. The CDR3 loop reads CASSVAGPGIGDTQYF. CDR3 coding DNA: TGTGCCAGCAGTGTGGCAGGGCCAGGTATTGGGGATACGCAGTATTTT.

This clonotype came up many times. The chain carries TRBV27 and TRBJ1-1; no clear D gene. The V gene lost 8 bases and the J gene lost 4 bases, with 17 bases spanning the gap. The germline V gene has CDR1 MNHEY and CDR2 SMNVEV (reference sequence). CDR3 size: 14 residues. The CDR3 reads CASSLLGSTTEAFF. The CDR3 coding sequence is TGTGCCAGCTCCCTTCTAGGAAGTACCACTGAAGCTTTCTTT.

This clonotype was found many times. The CDR3 DNA is TGTGCCAGCAGTAGGGGTCCAGAGACCCAGTACTTC. Amino acid sequence: CASSRGPETQYF. V and J are TRBV12-3 or TRBV12-4 and TRBJ2-5; D may be TRBD1 (5 bases). V shed 5 bases and J shed 4 bases, with 8 bases lying between them. The CDR3 totals 12 residues.

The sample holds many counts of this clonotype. CDR3 loop: CASSYEGSGANVLTF. The CDR3 DNA sequence: TGTGCCAGCAGTTATGAAGGATCTGGGGCCAACGTCCTGACTTTC. The chain links TRBV6-5 to TRBJ2-6; D remains unclear. This CDR3 is 15 amino acids long. Trimming removed 3 bases at V and 1 base at J, with 7 bases between. CDR1 is MNHEY, CDR2 SVGAGI, per germline.

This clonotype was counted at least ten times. The CDR3 DNA follows: TGTGCCAGCAGCCTAGGAGTTCTAGCCGACGAGCAGTACTTC. Protein product: CASSLGVLADEQYF. This rearrangement joins TRBV7-2 to TRBJ2-7, with TRBD2 as a possible D gene (5 bases). Germline CDR1 reads SGHTA; CDR2 reads FQGNSA. The CDR3 is made up of 14 amino acids. V was shortened by 5 bases and J by 5 bases, with 16 bases between the two germline ends.

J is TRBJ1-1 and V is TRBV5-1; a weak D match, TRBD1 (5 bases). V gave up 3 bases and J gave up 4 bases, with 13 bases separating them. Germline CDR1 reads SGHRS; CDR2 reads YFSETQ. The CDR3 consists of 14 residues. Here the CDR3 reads CASSYGGVGTEAFF. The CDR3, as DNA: TGCGCCAGCAGCTACGGGGGGGTGGGCACTGAAGCTTTCTTT. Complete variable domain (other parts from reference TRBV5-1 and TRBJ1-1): KAGVTQTPRYLIKTRGQQVTLSCSPISGHRSVSWYQQTPGQGLQFLFEYFSETQRNKGNFPGRFSGRQFSNSRSEMNVSTLELGDSALYLCASSYGGVGTEAFFGQGTRLTVV.

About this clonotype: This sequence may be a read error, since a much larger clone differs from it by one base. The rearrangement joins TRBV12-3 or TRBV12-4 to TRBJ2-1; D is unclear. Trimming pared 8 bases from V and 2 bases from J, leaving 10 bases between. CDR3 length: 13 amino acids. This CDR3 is CASASGTYNEQFF. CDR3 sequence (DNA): TGTGCCAGCGCTAGTGGAACCTACAATGAGCAGTTCTTC.

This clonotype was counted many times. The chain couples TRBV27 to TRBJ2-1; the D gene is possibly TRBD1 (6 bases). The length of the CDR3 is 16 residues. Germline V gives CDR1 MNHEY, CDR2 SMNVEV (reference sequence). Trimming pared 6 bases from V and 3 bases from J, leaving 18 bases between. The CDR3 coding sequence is TGTGCCAGCAGCCCCGGTTTAAGGGACATCTACAATGAGCAGTTCTTC. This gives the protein CASSPGLRDIYNEQFF.

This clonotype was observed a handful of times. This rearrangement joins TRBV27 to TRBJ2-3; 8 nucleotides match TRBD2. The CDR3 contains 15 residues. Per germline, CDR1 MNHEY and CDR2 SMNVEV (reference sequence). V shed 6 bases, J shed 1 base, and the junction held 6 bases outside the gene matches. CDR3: CASSPMTSGTDTQYF. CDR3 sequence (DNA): TGTGCCAGCAGCCCCATGACTAGCGGCACAGATACGCAGTATTTT.

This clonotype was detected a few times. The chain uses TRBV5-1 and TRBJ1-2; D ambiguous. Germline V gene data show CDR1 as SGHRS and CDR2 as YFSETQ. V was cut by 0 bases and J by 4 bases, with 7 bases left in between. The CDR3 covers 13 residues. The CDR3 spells CASSLVTGYGYTF. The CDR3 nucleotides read TGCGCCAGCAGCTTGGTGACGGGCTATGGCTACACCTTC.

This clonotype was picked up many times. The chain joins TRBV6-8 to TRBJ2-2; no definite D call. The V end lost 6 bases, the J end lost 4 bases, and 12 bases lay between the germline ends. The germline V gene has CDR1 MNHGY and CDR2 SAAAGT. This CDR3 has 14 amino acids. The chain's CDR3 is CASSPGPRTGELFF. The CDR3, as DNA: TGTGCCAGCAGCCCAGGACCTCGCACCGGGGAGCTGTTTTTT.

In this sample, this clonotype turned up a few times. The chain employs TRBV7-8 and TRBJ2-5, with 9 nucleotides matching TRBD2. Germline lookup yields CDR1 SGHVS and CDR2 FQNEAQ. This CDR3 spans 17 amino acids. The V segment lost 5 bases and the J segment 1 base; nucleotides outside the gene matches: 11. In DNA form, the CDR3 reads TGTGCCAGCAGCGCGGGACTAGCTCTATGGTTCCAAGAGACCCAGTACTTC. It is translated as CASSAGLALWFQETQYF.

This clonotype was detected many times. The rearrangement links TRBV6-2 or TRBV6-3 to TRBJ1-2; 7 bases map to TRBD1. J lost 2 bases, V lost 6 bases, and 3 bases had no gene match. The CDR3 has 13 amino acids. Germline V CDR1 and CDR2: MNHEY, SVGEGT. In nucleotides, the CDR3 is TGTGCCAGCAGCACGACAGGGAACTATGGCTACACCTTC. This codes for CASSTTGNYGYTF.

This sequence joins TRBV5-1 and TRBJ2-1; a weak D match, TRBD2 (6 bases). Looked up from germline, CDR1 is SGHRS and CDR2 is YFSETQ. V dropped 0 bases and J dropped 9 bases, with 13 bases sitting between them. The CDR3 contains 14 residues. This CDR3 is CASSLVSRDFEQFF. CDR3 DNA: TGCGCCAGCAGCTTGGTGTCGCGGGATTTTGAGCAGTTCTTC.